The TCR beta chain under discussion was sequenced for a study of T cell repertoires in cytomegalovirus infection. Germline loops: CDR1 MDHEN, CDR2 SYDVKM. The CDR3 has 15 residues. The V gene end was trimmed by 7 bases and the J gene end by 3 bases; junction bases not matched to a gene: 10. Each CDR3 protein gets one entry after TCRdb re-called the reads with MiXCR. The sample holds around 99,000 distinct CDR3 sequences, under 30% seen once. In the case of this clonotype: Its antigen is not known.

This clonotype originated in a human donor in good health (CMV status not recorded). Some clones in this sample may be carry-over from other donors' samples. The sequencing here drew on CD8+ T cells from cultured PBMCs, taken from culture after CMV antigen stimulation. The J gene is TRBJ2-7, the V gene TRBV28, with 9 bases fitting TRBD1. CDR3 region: CASNPDRGNHYEQYF. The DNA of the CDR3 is TGTGCCAGCAATCCGGACAGGGGAAACCACTACGAGCAGTACTTC.